These 12 T cell receptor beta chains were all obtained from the same sample, sequenced in a study of cytomegalovirus exposure and HLA in healthy donors. The data were produced by immunoSEQ multiplex PCR, yet TCRdb's version contains in-frame clones alone and is incomplete. The repertoire holds 200,000 to 300,000 clones, with about 90% as singletons. Source material: PBMCs. The receptors derive from a man aged 18 to 29 in good health and CMV-seropositive.

This sequence joins TRBV2 and TRBJ1-2; D not resolved. Trimming stripped 7 bases from V and 4 bases from J, with 13 bases between. This CDR3 comprises 13 residues. Germline V CDR1 and CDR2: SNHLY, FYNNEI. The CDR3: CASINQAGYGYTF. CDR3 bases: TGTGCCAGCATCAACCAGGCTGGCTATGGCTACACCTTC.

A single count supports this clone. The V call is TRBV5-1, the J call TRBJ2-1; TRBD1 aligns across 9 bases. The length of the CDR3 is 14 residues. CDR1 and CDR2 (germline): SGHRS, YFSETQ. The V segment lost 5 bases and the J segment 7 bases; nucleotides outside the gene matches: 7. The CDR3 DNA reads as TGCGCCAGCAGACCACAGGGGGCTTTAAATGAGCAGTTCTTC. Translating it yields CASRPQGALNEQFF.

This chain connects TRBV2 to TRBJ1-1, with a possible D match to TRBD1 (5 bases). V was clipped by 6 bases and J by 4 bases, with 9 bases between them. Germline-derived CDR1 and CDR2 are SNHLY and FYNNEI. This CDR3 is built from 12 residues. In DNA, the CDR3 is TGTGCCAGCAGGGAGGGGAGCACTGAAGCTTTCTTT. This gives the protein CASREGSTEAFF.

The rearrangement links TRBV5-5 to TRBJ2-2; D is uncertain. The CDR3 spans 13 residues. V lost 0 bases to trimming and J lost 3 bases, with 3 bases between them. Germline V gives CDR1 SGHKS, CDR2 YYEKEE (reference sequence). The chain's CDR3 is CASSLGDTGELFF. CDR3 nucleotides: TGTGCCAGCAGCTTGGGGGACACCGGGGAGCTGTTTTTT.

J is TRBJ2-1 and V is TRBV7-2; a weak D match, TRBD2 (5 bases). Looked up from germline, CDR1 is SGHTA and CDR2 is FQGNSA. The CDR3 runs to 16 residues. V was clipped by 1 base and J by 2 bases, with 12 bases between them. CDR3 amino acids: CASSLDRGAPYNEQFF. In DNA, the CDR3 is TGTGCCAGCAGCTTAGATCGGGGAGCCCCCTACAATGAGCAGTTCTTC.

The J gene is TRBJ2-3, the V gene TRBV11-2; unclear D gene. Germline V CDR1 and CDR2: SGHAT, FQNNGV. The V end lost 5 bases, the J end lost 5 bases, and 5 bases lay between the germline ends. This CDR3 has 11 amino acids. The CDR3 sequence is CASSIGDTQYF. For the CDR3, the DNA is TGTGCCAGCAGCATTGGAGATACGCAGTATTTT.

The chain combines TRBV27 with TRBJ2-2, with a possible D match to TRBD1 (6 bases). This CDR3 comprises 15 residues. The V gene's germline CDR1 is MNHEY and CDR2 SMNVEV (reference sequence). Trimming pared 4 bases from V and 4 bases from J, leaving 13 bases between. The CDR3 DNA reads TGTGCCAGCAGTTCGACAGGTTGGGGCACCGGGGAGCTGTTTTTT. Protein sequence: CASSSTGWGTGELFF.

The chain has TRBV7-2 and TRBJ2-7; D might be TRBD1 (6 bases). Trimming removed 6 bases from V and 5 bases from J, with 17 bases in between. The CDR3 contains 14 residues. The V gene's germline CDR1 is SGHTA and CDR2 FQGNSA. The CDR3 sequence: CASRKPSAGDEQYF. CDR3 nucleotide sequence: TGTGCCAGCAGGAAACCCTCTGCAGGGGACGAGCAGTACTTC.

The CDR3 region is CASSDRTEQFF. Here the CDR3 DNA reads TGTGCCAGCAGTGATAGAACTGAGCAGTTCTTC. The V call is TRBV2, the J call TRBJ2-1; D remains unclear. Trimming left V 3 bases short and J 9 bases short, with 6 bases between. This CDR3 contains 11 residues. The V gene's germline CDR1 is SNHLY and CDR2 FYNNEI.

The V and J genes are TRBV4-1 and TRBJ2-5; 12 bases are a match to TRBD2. Germline V CDR1 and CDR2: MGHRA, YSYEKL. The CDR3 has 17 amino acids. V was pared by 3 bases and J by 5 bases, with 10 bases of the junction left unmatched. The CDR3 reads CASSHLGTSGPDETQYF. As DNA, the CDR3 is TGCGCCAGCAGCCACCTAGGGACTAGCGGGCCGGATGAGACCCAGTACTTC.

The chain is built from TRBV15 and TRBJ2-3; 7 bases line up with TRBD2. The CDR3 sequence is 15 residues long. Trimming cost V 8 bases and J 3 bases; bases outside gene matches: 11. Germline V lookup: CDR1 LNHNV, CDR2 YYDKDF (reference sequence). For the CDR3, the DNA is TGTGCCACCGAAACAGTGGGCGGGAGAACAGATACGCAGTATTTT. This sequence encodes CATETVGGRTDTQYF. Full variable domain (outside the CDR3, taken from reference TRBV15 and TRBJ2-3): DAMVIQNPRYQVTQFGKPVTLSCSQTLNHNVMYWYQQKSSQAPKLLFHYYDKDFNNEADTPDNFQSRRPNTSFCFLDIRSPGLGDTAMYLCATETVGGRTDTQYFGPGTRLTVL.

This chain uses TRBV11-2 with TRBJ2-7, with TRBD1 identical over 10 bases. There are 16 residues in the CDR3. V was pared by 0 bases and J by 2 bases, with 4 bases of the junction left unmatched. In germline, CDR1 is SGHAT, CDR2 FQNNGV. CDR3 in DNA: TGTGCCAGCAGCTTAGACGGACAGGGGGGACCCTACGAGCAGTACTTC. Protein product: CASSLDGQGGPYEQYF. The whole variable domain, remainder taken from reference TRBV11-2 and TRBJ2-7, is EAGVAQSPRYKIIEKRQSVAFWCNPISGHATLYWYQQILGQGPKLLIQFQNNGVVDDSQLPKDRFSAERLKGVDSTLKIQPAKLEDSAVYLCASSLDGQGGPYEQYFGPGTRLTVT.